This T cell receptor (beta chain) was documented in a study of naive CD8 T cells in extremely preterm neonates. Of note for this clone: The antigen is unknown.

Study conclusions and caveats: Preterm infants showed shorter CDR3s, fewer N additions and less trimming than older groups.

V lost 7 bases and J 15 bases, leaving 19 bases between the germline ends. CDR1 and CDR2 from the germline V gene are MNHNY and SVGAGI (reference sequence). The CDR3 spans 12 residues. Sorting kept Annexin V-negative CD3+CD8+CD45RA+CCR7+ naive T cells. Each sample had roughly 20,000–100,000 sorted naive CD8+ T cells. Libraries were prepared by immunoSEQ multiplex PCR; TCRdb keeps only in-frame clonotypes and omits some of them. The sample includes more than 5,500 clones, 95% to 97% seen only once; the top ten take 0.38%. Sequencing was performed on naive CD8+ T cells from blood. The chain links TRBV6-6 to TRBJ2-1, with D possibly being TRBD1 (5 bases). This sequence was found in a human donor in good health. The CDR3: CASNPSVGLGFF. CDR3 bases: TGTGCCAGCAACCCCTCCGTGGGGCTTGGGTTCTTC.